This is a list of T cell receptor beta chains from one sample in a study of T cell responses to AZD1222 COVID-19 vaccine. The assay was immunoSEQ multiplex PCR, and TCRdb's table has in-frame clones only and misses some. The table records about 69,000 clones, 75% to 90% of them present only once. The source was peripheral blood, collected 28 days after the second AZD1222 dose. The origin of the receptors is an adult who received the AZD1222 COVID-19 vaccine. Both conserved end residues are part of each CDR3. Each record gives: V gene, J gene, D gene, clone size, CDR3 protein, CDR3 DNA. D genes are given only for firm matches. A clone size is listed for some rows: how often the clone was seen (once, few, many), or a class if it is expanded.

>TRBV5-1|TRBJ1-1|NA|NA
CASSFLDSNTEAFF
TGCGCCAGCAGCTTCCTCGACAGCAACACTGAAGCTTTCTTT
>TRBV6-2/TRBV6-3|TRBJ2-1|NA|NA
CASSRRAEGGYNEQFF
TGTGCCAGCAGTAGGAGGGCCGAGGGGGGCTACAATGAGCAGTTCTTC
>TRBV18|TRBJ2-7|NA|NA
CASSPGGQTYEQYF
TGTGCCAGCTCGCCGGGGGGACAGACCTACGAGCAGTACTTC
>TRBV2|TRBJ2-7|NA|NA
CASSVGREQYF
TGTGCCAGCAGTGTAGGCCGCGAGCAGTACTTC
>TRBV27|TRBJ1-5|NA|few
CASSSQGLGNQPQHF
TGTGCCAGCAGTTCGCAGGGTTTAGGCAATCAGCCCCAGCATTTT
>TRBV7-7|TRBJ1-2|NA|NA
CASSLAQQASPNYGYTF
TGTGCTAGCAGCTTAGCTCAACAGGCCTCCCCCAACTATGGCTACACCTTC
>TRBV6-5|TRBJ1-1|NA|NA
CASSYLGREAFF
TGTGCCAGCAGTTACCTAGGAAGGGAAGCTTTCTTT
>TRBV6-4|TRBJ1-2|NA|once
CASSAGGGYGYTF
TGTGCCAGCAGTGCGGGGGGAGGGTATGGCTACACCTTC
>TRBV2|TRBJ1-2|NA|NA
CAIAGGDLINYGYTF
TGTGCCATCGCCGGGGGCGACTTGATCAACTATGGCTACACCTTC
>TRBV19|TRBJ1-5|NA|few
CASNPGYAGQPQHF
TGTGCCAGTAATCCAGGGTATGCAGGTCAGCCCCAGCATTTT
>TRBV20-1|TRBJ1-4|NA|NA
CSASAATNEKLFF
TGCAGTGCTAGTGCGGCAACTAATGAAAAACTGTTTTTT
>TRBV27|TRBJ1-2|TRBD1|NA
CASSVDRGLYGYTF
TGTGCCAGCAGTGTGGACAGGGGGCTTTATGGCTACACCTTC
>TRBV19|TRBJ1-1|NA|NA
CASSILGGGTEAFF
TGTGCCAGTAGTATCCTAGGGGGAGGAACTGAAGCTTTCTTT
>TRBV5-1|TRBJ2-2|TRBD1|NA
CASHWDRINTGELFF
TGCGCCTCCCACTGGGACAGAATCAACACCGGGGAGCTGTTTTTT
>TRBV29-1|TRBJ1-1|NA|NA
CSVDPQALNTEAFF
TGCAGCGTAGACCCACAGGCCTTGAACACTGAAGCTTTCTTT
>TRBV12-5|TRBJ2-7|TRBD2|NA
CASGMTSVSSYEQYF
TGTGCTAGTGGGATGACTAGCGTGAGCTCCTACGAGCAGTACTTC
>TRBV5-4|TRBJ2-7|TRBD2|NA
CASSSGGASTYEQYF
TGTGCCAGCAGCTCCGGGGGGGCCAGTACCTACGAGCAGTACTTC
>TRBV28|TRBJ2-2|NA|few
CASSRGTTTGELFF
TGTGCCAGCAGCCGAGGGACAACCACCGGGGAGCTGTTTTTT
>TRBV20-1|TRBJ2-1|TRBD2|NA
CSASLAGVAFVQFF
TGCAGTGCTAGTTTAGCGGGCGTGGCGTTCGTGCAGTTCTTC
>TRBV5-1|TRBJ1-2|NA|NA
CASTADGNYGYTF
TGCGCCAGCACCGCCGACGGGAACTATGGCTACACCTTC
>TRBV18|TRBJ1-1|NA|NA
CASSSRDGTEAFF
TGTGCCAGCTCATCCCGGGACGGCACTGAAGCTTTCTTT
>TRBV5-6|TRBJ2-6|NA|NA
CASSFWRSRVSGANVLTF
TGTGCCAGCAGCTTTTGGCGCTCCAGGGTCTCTGGGGCCAACGTCCTGACTTTC
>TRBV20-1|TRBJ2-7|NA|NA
CSASPGPYEQYF
TGCAGTGCTAGTCCGGGGCCCTACGAGCAGTACTTC
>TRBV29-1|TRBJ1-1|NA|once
CSVQGQNTEAFF
TGCAGCGTTCAGGGGCAGAACACTGAAGCTTTCTTT
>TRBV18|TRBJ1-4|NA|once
CASSPRRADGEKLFF
TGTGCCAGCTCACCTAGGAGGGCGGACGGAGAAAAACTGTTTTTT
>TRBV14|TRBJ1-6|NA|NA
CASSHSAGPLHF
TGTGCCAGCAGCCACTCGGCAGGGCCCCTCCACTTT
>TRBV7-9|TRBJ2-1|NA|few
CATPFVGTASYNEQFF
TGTGCCACCCCTTTCGTCGGGACCGCATCCTACAATGAGCAGTTCTTC
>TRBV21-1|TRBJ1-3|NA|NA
CASIRLGPFYSSPLSRSGNTIYF
TGTGCCAGCATCCGTCTAGGCCCCTTTTACTCCTCCCCTCTCAGTCGTTCCGGAAACACCATATATTTT
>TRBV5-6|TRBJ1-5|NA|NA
CASSLVGDQPQHF
TGTGCCAGCAGCTTGGTAGGGGACCAGCCCCAGCATTTT
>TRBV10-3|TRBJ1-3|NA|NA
CAITEDRSGNTIYF
TGTGCCATCACCGAAGACAGGTCTGGAAACACCATATATTTT
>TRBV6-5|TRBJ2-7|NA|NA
CASRFRDGSYEQYF
TGTGCCAGCAGGTTCCGGGACGGATCCTACGAGCAGTACTTC
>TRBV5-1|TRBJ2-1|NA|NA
CASSLDGWQVMGNEQFF
TGCGCCAGCAGCTTGGATGGGTGGCAGGTGATGGGCAATGAGCAGTTCTTC
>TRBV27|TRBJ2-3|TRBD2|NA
CASNSAAGLAGESQYF
TGTGCCAGCAACTCGGCGGCGGGACTAGCGGGAGAGTCGCAGTATTTT
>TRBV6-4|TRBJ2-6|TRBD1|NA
CASRGQGANVLTF
TGTGCCAGCAGGGGACAGGGGGCCAACGTCCTGACTTTC
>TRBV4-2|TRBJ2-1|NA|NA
CASSQEGTPRNEQFF
TGTGCCAGCAGCCAAGAAGGGACTCCGCGCAATGAGCAGTTCTTC
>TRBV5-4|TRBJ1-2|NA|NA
CASSSGQQNYGYTF
TGTGCCAGCAGTTCGGGACAACAAAACTATGGCTACACCTTC
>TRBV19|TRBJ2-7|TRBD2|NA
CASSMGLSEQYF
TGTGCCAGTAGTATGGGACTAAGCGAGCAGTACTTC
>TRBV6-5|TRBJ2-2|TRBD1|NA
CASKPQGAGTGELFF
TGTGCCAGCAAACCGCAGGGGGCGGGTACCGGGGAGCTGTTTTTT
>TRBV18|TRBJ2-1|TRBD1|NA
CASSPDRDNEQFF
TGTGCCAGCTCACCAGACAGGGACAATGAGCAGTTCTTC
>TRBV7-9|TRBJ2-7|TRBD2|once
CASSSLASGGTIVYEQYF
TGTGCCAGCAGCTCCCTGGCTAGCGGGGGAACAATAGTCTACGAGCAGTACTTC
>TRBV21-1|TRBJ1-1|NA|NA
CASSLHRGRGRFTEAFF
TGTGCCAGCAGCTTACACAGGGGGCGAGGGAGGTTCACTGAAGCTTTCTTT
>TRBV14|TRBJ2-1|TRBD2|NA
CASSHSTSGDDNEQFF
TGTGCCAGCAGCCACTCGACTAGCGGGGACGACAATGAGCAGTTCTTC
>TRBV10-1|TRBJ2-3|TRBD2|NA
CASSKLAATDTQYF
TGCGCCAGCAGTAAGCTAGCGGCCACAGATACGCAGTATTTT
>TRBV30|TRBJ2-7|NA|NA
CAWSEWSYEQYF
TGTGCCTGGAGTGAATGGAGCTACGAGCAGTACTTC
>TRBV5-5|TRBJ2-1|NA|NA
CASSLAQFANEQFF
TGTGCCAGCAGCTTGGCGCAGTTTGCCAATGAGCAGTTCTTC
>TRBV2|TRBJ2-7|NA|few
CASNGQGVHEQYF
TGTGCCAGCAATGGGCAGGGAGTCCACGAGCAGTACTTC
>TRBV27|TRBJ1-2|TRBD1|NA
CASSFNRGLDRYGYTF
TGTGCCAGCAGTTTTAACAGGGGATTGGACCGATATGGCTACACCTTC
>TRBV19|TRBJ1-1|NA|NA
CASSIEGLRTEAFF
TGTGCCAGTAGTATAGAAGGGTTAAGGACTGAAGCTTTCTTT
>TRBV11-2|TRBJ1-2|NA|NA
CASSLERSYGYTF
TGTGCCAGCAGCTTAGAACGGTCCTATGGCTACACCTTC
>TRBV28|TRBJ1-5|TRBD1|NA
CASSTPGDRAQPQHF
TGTGCCAGCAGTACCCCCGGGGACAGGGCTCAGCCCCAGCATTTT
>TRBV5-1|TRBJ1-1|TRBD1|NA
CASTQGGTLNTEAFF
TGCGCCAGCACCCAGGGGGGGACCCTGAACACTGAAGCTTTCTTT
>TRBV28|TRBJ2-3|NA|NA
CASSVGGSTDTQYF
TGTGCCAGCAGTGTGGGGGGAAGTACAGATACGCAGTATTTT
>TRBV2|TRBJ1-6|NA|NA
CASSVGGFGSPLHF
TGTGCCAGCAGTGTTGGGGGTTTTGGGTCACCCCTCCACTTT
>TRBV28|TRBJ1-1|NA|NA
CASGRVKNTEAFF
TGTGCCAGCGGCAGGGTGAAGAACACTGAAGCTTTCTTT
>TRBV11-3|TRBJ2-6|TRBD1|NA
CASSPTGTGYSGANVLTF
TGTGCCAGCAGTCCTACCGGGACAGGGTACTCTGGGGCCAACGTCCTGACTTTC